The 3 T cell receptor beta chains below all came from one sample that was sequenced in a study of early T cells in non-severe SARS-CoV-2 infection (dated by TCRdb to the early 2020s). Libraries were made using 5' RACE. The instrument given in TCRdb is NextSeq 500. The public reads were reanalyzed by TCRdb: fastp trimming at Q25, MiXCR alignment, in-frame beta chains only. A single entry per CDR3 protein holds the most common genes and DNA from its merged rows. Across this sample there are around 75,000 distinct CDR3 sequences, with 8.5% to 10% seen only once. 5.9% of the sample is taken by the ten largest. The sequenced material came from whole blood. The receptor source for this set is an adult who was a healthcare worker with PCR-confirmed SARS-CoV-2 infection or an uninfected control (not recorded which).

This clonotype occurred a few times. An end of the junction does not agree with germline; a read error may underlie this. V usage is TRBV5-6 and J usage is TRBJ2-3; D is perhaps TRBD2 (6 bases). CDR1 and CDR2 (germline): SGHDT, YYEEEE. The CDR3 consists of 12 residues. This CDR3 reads CASRLGGLAQYF. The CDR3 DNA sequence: TGTGCCAGCAGGTTGGGGGGTCTGGCGCAGTATTTT.

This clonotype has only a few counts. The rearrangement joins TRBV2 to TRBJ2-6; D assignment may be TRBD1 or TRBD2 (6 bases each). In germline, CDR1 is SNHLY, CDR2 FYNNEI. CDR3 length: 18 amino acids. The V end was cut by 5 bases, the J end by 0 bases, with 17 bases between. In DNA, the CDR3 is TGTGCCAGCAGTCCTACCGACAGGAGGGGCTCTGGGGCCAACGTCCTGACTTTC. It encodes CASSPTDRRGSGANVLTF.

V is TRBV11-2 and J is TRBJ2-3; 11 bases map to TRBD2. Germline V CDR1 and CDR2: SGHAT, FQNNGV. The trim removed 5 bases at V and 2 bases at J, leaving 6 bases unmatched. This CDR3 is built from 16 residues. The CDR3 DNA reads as TGTGCCAGCAGCGCCACTAGCGGGAGCCCCACAGATACGCAGTATTTT. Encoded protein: CASSATSGSPTDTQYF.